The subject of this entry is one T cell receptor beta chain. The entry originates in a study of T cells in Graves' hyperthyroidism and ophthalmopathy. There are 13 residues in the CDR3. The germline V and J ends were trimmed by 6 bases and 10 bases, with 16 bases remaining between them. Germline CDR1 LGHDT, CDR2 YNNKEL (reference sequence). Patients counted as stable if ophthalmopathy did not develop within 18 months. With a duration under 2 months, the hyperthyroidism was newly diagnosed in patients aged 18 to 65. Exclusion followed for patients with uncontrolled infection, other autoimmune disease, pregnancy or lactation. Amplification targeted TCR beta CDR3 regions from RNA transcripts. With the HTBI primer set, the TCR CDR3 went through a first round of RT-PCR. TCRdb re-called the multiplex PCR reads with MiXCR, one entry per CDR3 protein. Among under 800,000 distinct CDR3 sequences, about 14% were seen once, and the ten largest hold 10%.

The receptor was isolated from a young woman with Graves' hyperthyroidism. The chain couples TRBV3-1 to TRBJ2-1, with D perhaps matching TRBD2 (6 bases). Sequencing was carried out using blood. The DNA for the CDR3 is TGTGCCAGCAGTCGGGAGACAGCGAACGAGCAGTTCTTC. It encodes CASSRETANEQFF.